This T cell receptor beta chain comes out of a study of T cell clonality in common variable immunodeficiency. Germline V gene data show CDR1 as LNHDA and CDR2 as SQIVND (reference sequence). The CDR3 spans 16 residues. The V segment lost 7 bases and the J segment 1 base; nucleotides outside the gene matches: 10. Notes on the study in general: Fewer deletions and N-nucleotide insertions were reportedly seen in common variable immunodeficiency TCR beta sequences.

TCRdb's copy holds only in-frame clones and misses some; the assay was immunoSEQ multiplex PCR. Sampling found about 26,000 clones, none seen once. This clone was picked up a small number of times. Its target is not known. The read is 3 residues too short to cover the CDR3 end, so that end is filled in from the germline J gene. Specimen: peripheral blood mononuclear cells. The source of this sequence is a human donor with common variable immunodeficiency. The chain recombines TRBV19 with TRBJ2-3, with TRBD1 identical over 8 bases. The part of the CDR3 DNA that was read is TGTGCCAGTACAAACTTCGGGACAGGAGGCACAGATACG. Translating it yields CASTNFGTGGTDT. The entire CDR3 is CASTNFGTGGTDTQYF.